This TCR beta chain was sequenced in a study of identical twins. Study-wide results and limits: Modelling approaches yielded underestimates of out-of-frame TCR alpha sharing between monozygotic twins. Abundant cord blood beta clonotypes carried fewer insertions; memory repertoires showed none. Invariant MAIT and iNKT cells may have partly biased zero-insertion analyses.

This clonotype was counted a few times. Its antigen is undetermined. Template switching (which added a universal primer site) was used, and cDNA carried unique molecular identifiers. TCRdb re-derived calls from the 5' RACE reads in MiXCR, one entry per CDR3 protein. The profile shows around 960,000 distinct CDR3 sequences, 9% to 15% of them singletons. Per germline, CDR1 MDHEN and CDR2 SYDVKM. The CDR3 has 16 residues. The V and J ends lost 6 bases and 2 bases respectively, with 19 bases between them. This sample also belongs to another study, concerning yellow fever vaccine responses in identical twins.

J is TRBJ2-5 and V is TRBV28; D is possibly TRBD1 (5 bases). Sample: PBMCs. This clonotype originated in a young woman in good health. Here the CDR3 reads CASSRQGGQEQETQYF. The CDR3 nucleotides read TGTGCCAGCAGCCGCCAGGGTGGGCAGGAACAAGAGACCCAGTACTTC. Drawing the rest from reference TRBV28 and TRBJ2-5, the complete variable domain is DVKVTQSSRYLVKRTGEKVFLECVQDMDHENMFWYRQDPGLGLRLIYFSYDVKMKEKGDIPEGYSVSREKKERFSLILESASTNQTSMYLCASSRQGGQEQETQYFGPGTRLLVL.